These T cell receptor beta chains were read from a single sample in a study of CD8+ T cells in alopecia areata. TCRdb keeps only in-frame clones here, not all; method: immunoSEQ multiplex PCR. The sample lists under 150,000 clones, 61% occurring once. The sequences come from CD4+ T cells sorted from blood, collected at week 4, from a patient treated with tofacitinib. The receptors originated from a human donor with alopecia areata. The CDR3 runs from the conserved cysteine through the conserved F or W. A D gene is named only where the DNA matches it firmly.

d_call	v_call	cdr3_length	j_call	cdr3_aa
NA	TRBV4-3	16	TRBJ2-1	CASSQDRTTPYNEQFF
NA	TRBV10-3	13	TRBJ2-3	CAISQTSTDTQYF
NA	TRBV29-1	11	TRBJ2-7	CSVEGDRGQYF
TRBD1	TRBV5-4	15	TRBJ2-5	CASSSPGGGGETQYF
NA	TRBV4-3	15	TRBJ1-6	CASSQEPEGNSPLHF
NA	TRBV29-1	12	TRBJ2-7	CSVGSTYYEQYF
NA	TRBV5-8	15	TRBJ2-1	CASSLGAISYNEQFF
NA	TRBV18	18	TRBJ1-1	CASSPRRAGAKVNTEAFF
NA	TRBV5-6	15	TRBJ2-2	CASSLTGSNTGELFF
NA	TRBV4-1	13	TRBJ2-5	CASSQVRGETQYF
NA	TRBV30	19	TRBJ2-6	CAWSVELARGRSGANVLTF
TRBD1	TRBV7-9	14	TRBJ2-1	CASVPGQKYNEQFF
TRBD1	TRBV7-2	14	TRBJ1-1	CASSHPRGRTEAFF
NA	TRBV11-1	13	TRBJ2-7	CASSSRGTYEQYF
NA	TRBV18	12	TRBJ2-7	CASSPEGYEQYF
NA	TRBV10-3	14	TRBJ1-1	CAISESVRNTEAFF
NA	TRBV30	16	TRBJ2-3	CAWSNLQARGSDTQYF
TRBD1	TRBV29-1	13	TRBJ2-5	CSVVQGASETQYF
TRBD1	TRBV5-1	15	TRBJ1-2	CASSSRPGQNYGYTF
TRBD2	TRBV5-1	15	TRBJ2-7	CASSTLAGGPGEQYF
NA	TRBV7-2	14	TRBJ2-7	CASSPPRGPSEQYF
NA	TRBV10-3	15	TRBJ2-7	CAISDPDASYYEQYF
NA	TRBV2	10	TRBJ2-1	CASSEHEQFF
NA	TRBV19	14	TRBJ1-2	CASSPDFGSYGYTF
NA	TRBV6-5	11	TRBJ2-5	CASTGVETQYF
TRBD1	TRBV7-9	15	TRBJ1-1	CASSRVQGANTEAFF
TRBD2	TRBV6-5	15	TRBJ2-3	CASSQSGGARDTQYF
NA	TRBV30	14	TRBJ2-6	CAWSVHSGANVLTF
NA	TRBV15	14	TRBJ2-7	CATSRDSGSYEQYF
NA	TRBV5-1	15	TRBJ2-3	CASSTRQLSTDTQYF
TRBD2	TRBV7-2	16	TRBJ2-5	CASSLVAGGNQETQYF
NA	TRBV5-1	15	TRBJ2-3	CASSLVSGGTDTQYF
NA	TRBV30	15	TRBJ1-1	CAWSVHRRTVPEAFF
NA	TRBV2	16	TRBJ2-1	CASTAMIGESYNEQFF
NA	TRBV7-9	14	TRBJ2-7	CASRQALGLGEQYF
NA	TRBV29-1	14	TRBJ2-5	CSVDERVGRETQYF
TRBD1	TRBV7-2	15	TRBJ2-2	CASSQDRVATGELFF
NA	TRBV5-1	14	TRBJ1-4	CASSFQDPREKLFF
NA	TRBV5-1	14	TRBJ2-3	CASRGRWEEDTQYF
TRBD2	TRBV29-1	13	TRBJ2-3	CSAPGLATDTQYF
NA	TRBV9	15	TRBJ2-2	CASSVETGSTGELFF
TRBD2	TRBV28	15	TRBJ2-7	CASSWTSAFSYEQYF
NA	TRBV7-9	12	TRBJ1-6	CASSLRDSPLHF